This T cell receptor beta chain appears in the sequencing data of a study of human thymus T cells. Study observations and caveats: Use of V and J genes seemed skewed within the thymic and blood repertoires.

Corrective heart surgery yielded resections, and these provided the thymus tissue. It was healthy Finnish infants having corrective surgery for congenital heart defects who were the donors. Method: immunoSEQ multiplex PCR; TCRdb's copy keeps in-frame clones and lacks some. The table has fewer than 85,000 clones, 95% seen once. The V gene lost 3 bases and the J gene lost 4 bases, with 21 bases spanning the gap. The CDR3 loop spans 17 amino acids. Germline loops: CDR1 SGHNT, CDR2 YYREEE (reference sequence). A remark on this clone: What it binds is unknown.

This TCR was sampled from a girl under three years old with a congenital heart defect but otherwise immunologically healthy. Sequencing was carried out using thymus tissue. The rearrangement uses TRBV5-4 and TRBJ2-3; tentatively, D is TRBD2 (5 bases). The CDR3 nucleotides are TGTGCCAGCAGCTCCGCTACTACTGGGAGCATGGCAGATACGCAGTATTTT. Translated, it gives CASSSATTGSMADTQYF.